The 4 T cell receptor beta chains listed next were all sequenced from one sample in a study of blood T cell repertoires in COVID-19. The table came from immunoSEQ multiplex PCR; TCRdb's copy has only in-frame clones and leaves some out. The table has about 150,000 clones, approximately 91% seen once. The sequencing sample was made of peripheral blood. The source of these receptors is a woman aged 70-85 years with acute or convalescent COVID-19.

The chain uses TRBV4-2 and TRBJ2-1; 8 bases are shared with TRBD2. Germline lookup yields CDR1 LGHNA and CDR2 YNFKEQ. The J segment lost 3 bases and the V segment lost 2 bases, leaving 3 bases of the junction unmatched. This CDR3 spans 15 amino acids. CDR3 loop: CASSQYGGDYNEQFF. In DNA, the CDR3 is TGTGCCAGCAGCCAATACGGGGGGGACTACAATGAGCAGTTCTTC.

The chain couples TRBV7-2 to TRBJ1-2; D ambiguous. Trimming removed 1 base at V and 0 bases at J, with 6 bases between. The CDR3 is 14 amino acids. The V gene's germline CDR1 is SGHTA and CDR2 FQGNSA. Here the CDR3 DNA reads TGTGCCAGCAGCTTAGGTCCCGCTAACTATGGCTACACCTTC. It is translated as CASSLGPANYGYTF. The variable domain in full, with the rest retrieved from reference TRBV7-2 and TRBJ1-2, is GAGVSQSPSNKVTEKGKDVELRCDPISGHTALYWYRQSLGQGLEFLIYFQGNSAPDKSGLPSDRFSAERTGGSVSTLTIQRTQQEDSAVYLCASSLGPANYGYTFGSGTRLTVV.

The CDR3 coding sequence is TGTGCCACCACCACGAGGAGAGATTTCACAGATACGCAGTATTTT. This sequence encodes CATTTRRDFTDTQYF. The chain combines TRBV27 with TRBJ2-3, with D uncertain. The CDR3 extends over 15 amino acids. The germline gives CDR1 MNHEY, CDR2 SMNVEV (reference sequence). V dropped 10 bases and J dropped 2 bases, with 19 bases sitting between them.

This chain's CDR3 is CASSLVGGGGYTF. The CDR3 region has the DNA TGTGCCAGCAGCTTAGTAGGGGGCGGTGGCTACACCTTC. The gene calls are TRBV7-9 and TRBJ1-2, with 7 bases lining up with TRBD1. This CDR3 is 13 amino acids long. The trim removed 1 base at V and 7 bases at J, leaving 3 bases unmatched. CDR1 is SEHNR, CDR2 FQNEAQ, per germline (reference sequence).